This T cell receptor beta chain is drawn from a study of beta chain features in type 1 diabetes. Study observations and caveats: Shortening that was moderate but significant affected the TCRB CDR3s of Type 1 diabetes patients in all four CD4+ subsets.

Germline values: CDR1 SGHRS, CDR2 YFSETQ. V gave up 0 bases and J gave up 3 bases; unmatched junction bases: 4. The CDR3 has 15 amino acids. This clone has only one observation. As yet, its antigen is unknown. Every bit of the isolated RNA underwent reverse transcription, so sequencing read expressed TCRB transcripts. The protocol was immunoSEQ multiplex PCR, while the TCRdb copy is restricted to in-frame clones and leaves out a portion. The sample has around 99,000 clones; 40% are singletons. The source material was stem cell memory CD4+ T cells from blood. This sequence originates from a woman aged 18-30 years in good health. The chain recombines TRBV5-1 with TRBJ1-1, with TRBD1 matching over 8 bases. The CDR3, as DNA: TGCGCCAGCAGCTTGGGGCAGGGGGCGTACACTGAAGCTTTCTTT. Encoded protein: CASSLGQGAYTEAFF.